A single sample gave rise to the 26 T cell receptor beta chains below, sequenced in a study of blood T cell repertoires in COVID-19 (TCRdb year 2020). Receptor amplification or capture employed the immunoSEQ multiplex PCR assay. The source is immuneACCESS, and TCRdb retained only in-frame sequences with V and J called. Part of the clones is not carried over; for the studies checked, unresolved V genes explain less than half of this, and the remainder is unexplained. The sample includes a few hundred thousand clones, with over 75% observed a single time. The ten biggest clones cover roughly 8.6% of the sample. Sequenced: peripheral blood. The receptors were gathered from a human donor in a cohort sampled during active COVID-19.

The CDR3 loop is CASSDRTGLASHQTEAFF. The CDR3 DNA reads TGTGCCAGCAGTGATCGGACAGGTTTAGCTTCGCACCAGACTGAAGCTTTCTTT. The chain employs TRBV6-1 and TRBJ1-1; 7 bases map to TRBD1. This CDR3 comprises 18 residues. V shed 3 bases, J shed 5 bases, and the junction held 18 bases outside the gene matches. Germline CDR1 reads MNHNS; CDR2 reads SASEGT.

The J gene is TRBJ2-2, the V gene TRBV12-3 or TRBV12-4; a weak D match, TRBD2 (5 bases). V was cut by 3 bases and J by 9 bases, with 8 bases left in between. The CDR3 length is 12 residues. This CDR3 is CASSFGLRELFF. The DNA for the CDR3 is TGTGCCAGCAGTTTTGGACTCCGGGAGCTGTTTTTT.

The chain couples TRBV7-3 to TRBJ2-5; 8 nucleotides agree with TRBD2. Per germline, CDR1 SGHTA and CDR2 FQGTGA. The CDR3 is 16 residues long. Trimming took 1 base from V and 5 from J; bases not matched to a gene: 9. CDR3 bases: TGTGCCAGCAGCTTAATTCCCCGGGAGGGAGTGGAGACCCAGTACTTC. It codes for CASSLIPREGVETQYF.

The chain uses TRBV4-3 and TRBJ2-1, with D uncertain. Trimming pared 0 bases from V and 1 base from J, leaving 13 bases between. CDR1 and CDR2 (germline): LGHNA, YSLEER. This CDR3 has 17 amino acids. As DNA, the CDR3 is TGCGCCAGCAGCCAAGATAGCACGGGTAGGTCCTACAATGAGCAGTTCTTC. This sequence encodes CASSQDSTGRSYNEQFF.

This clone was seen a single time. The genes are TRBV5-4 and TRBJ2-3; possible D gene TRBD2, 6 bases. Trimming took off 0 bases at V and 0 bases at J, with 11 bases between the two ends. The CDR3 length is 16 residues. Germline assignment: CDR1 SGHNT and CDR2 YYREEE (reference sequence). The CDR3: CASSLAWGTSTDTQYF. CDR3 coding DNA: TGTGCCAGCAGCTTGGCCTGGGGGACTAGCACAGATACGCAGTATTTT.

This chain joins TRBV7-9 and TRBJ2-7, with D possibly being TRBD2 (6 bases). Germline lookup yields CDR1 SEHNR and CDR2 FQNEAQ (reference sequence). The CDR3 is 16 residues long. The ends were cut back, 1 base at V and 1 base at J, with 14 bases in the middle. CDR3 protein: CASSLVVAVVSYEQYF. The CDR3 DNA is TGTGCCAGCAGCTTAGTGGTAGCGGTAGTTTCCTACGAGCAGTACTTC.

The chain links TRBV6-5 to TRBJ2-5; D is unresolved. The germline V and J ends were trimmed by 0 bases and 4 bases, with 9 bases remaining between them. CDR3 size: 14 residues. Looked up from germline, CDR1 is MNHEY and CDR2 is SVGAGI. The CDR3 region has the DNA TGTGCCAGCAGTTACTCGAGTGGGCTAGAGACCCAGTACTTC. Protein sequence: CASSYSSGLETQYF.

With regard to this clone: This specimen includes other DNA sequences encoding the same CDR3. The V call is TRBV6-5, the J call TRBJ2-7, with 10 bases fitting TRBD1. After removal of 4 bases from V and 4 bases from J, the junction contained 4 bases not matched to a gene. The CDR3 is 14 amino acids. Germline assignment: CDR1 MNHEY and CDR2 SVGAGI. CDR3 DNA: TGTGCCAGCAGTTCCCCGGGACAGGGGTACGAGCAGTACTTC. Residues: CASSSPGQGYEQYF.

This chain links TRBV28 with TRBJ1-2; 7 nucleotides agree with TRBD1. With 6 bases clipped from V and 8 bases from J, the junction kept 9 bases outside the gene matches. The V gene's germline CDR1 is MDHEN and CDR2 SYDVKM. This CDR3 spans 13 amino acids. The DNA for the CDR3 is TGTGCCAGCAGCACCCCAGGGGGGCAGGGCTACACCTTC. Translation gives CASSTPGGQGYTF.

The V call is TRBV23-1, the J call TRBJ1-2; D unresolved. TRBV23-1 is filed as an ORF, its function uncertain. Trimming pared 4 bases from V and 8 bases from J, leaving 23 bases between. The CDR3 is 16 amino acids. CDR3 protein: CASSLRATPGRKGYTF. In nucleotides, the CDR3 is TGCGCCAGCAGTCTCCGCGCGACACCGGGAAGGAAAGGCTACACCTTC.

This sequence joins TRBV29-1 and TRBJ2-7; D is unresolved. Germline V lookup: CDR1 SQVTM, CDR2 ANQGSEA. The V end lost 4 bases, the J end lost 4 bases, and 11 bases lay between the germline ends. The CDR3 extends over 12 amino acids. CDR3 sequence (DNA): TGCAGCGTTGGGCCCGTGAGGTACGAGCAGTACTTC. Amino acids: CSVGPVRYEQYF.

V is TRBV11-2 and J is TRBJ1-2; tentative D call: TRBD1 (5 bases). The V gene's germline CDR1 is SGHAT and CDR2 FQNNGV. The ends were cut back, 1 base at V and 4 bases at J, with 13 bases in the middle. The CDR3 covers 15 residues. DNA for the CDR3: TGTGCCAGCAGCTTAGTGACAGCCGCCACCTATGGCTACACCTTC. This translates into CASSLVTAATYGYTF. Drawing the rest from reference TRBV11-2 and TRBJ1-2, the complete variable domain is EAGVAQSPRYKIIEKRQSVAFWCNPISGHATLYWYQQILGQGPKLLIQFQNNGVVDDSQLPKDRFSAERLKGVDSTLKIQPAKLEDSAVYLCASSLVTAATYGYTFGSGTRLTVV.

The CDR3 nucleotides are TGTGCCAGCAGTAGCCTGTCCCCTCAGCCCCAGCATTTT. This sequence encodes CASSSLSPQPQHF. This sequence joins TRBV6-5 and TRBJ1-5; D gene ambiguous. Trimming left V 5 bases short and J 6 bases short, with 11 bases between. The germline V gene encodes CDR1 MNHEY and CDR2 SVGAGI. The CDR3 runs to 13 residues.

The rearrangement joins TRBV6-2 or TRBV6-3 to TRBJ1-5; D remains ambiguous. Per the germline V gene, CDR1 is MNHEY and CDR2 is SVGEGT. With 4 bases removed from V and 0 bases from J, the gap between germline ends came to 16 bases. This CDR3 spans 17 amino acids. CDR3 bases: TGTGCCAGCAGTTGGGAGGGCCTGGCTTATAGCAATCAGCCCCAGCATTTT. This encodes CASSWEGLAYSNQPQHF.

The chain employs TRBV11-2 and TRBJ2-2; TRBD2 matches 11 bases. The V segment lost 2 bases and the J segment 4 bases; nucleotides outside the gene matches: 6. The CDR3 covers 17 residues. Germline assignment: CDR1 SGHAT and CDR2 FQNNGV. CDR3 sequence reads: CASSLFSGRAVTGELFF. As DNA, the CDR3 is TGTGCCAGCAGCTTATTTAGCGGGAGGGCCGTCACCGGGGAGCTGTTTTTT.

The V call is TRBV12-3 or TRBV12-4, the J call TRBJ2-1; 11 positions agree with TRBD2. The CDR3 has 12 residues. V trimming: 7 bases; J trimming: 13 bases; junction bases outside the gene matches: 6. The CDR3 DNA sequence: TGTGCCAGCAATATAGCGGGAGGGCCTCAGTTCTTC. It is translated as CASNIAGGPQFF.

Comment on this clone: Germline and junction disagree at one end, which may indicate a read error. The V call is TRBV7-7, the J call TRBJ2-2; no clear D gene. Germline CDR1 and CDR2: SSHAT and FNYEAQ (reference sequence). The CDR3 covers 14 residues. The DNA of the CDR3 is TGTGCTAGCAGCCCATCGGCGCGGACCGGGGAGCTGTTTTTT. Translated: CASSPSARTGELFF.

This chain joins TRBV2 and TRBJ2-6; 7 positions agree with TRBD2. The CDR3 spans 18 residues. V trimming: 6 bases; J trimming: 1 base; junction bases outside the gene matches: 12. Germline V CDR1 and CDR2: SNHLY, FYNNEI. The CDR3 DNA sequence: TGTGCCAGCAGCTCGGGGGGAAGGATGGGTTCTGGGGCCAACGTCCTGACTTTC. Its translation: CASSSGGRMGSGANVLTF.

The chain uses TRBV2 and TRBJ1-4, with D unclear. V was shortened by 2 bases and J by 7 bases, with 5 bases between the two germline ends. The CDR3 is 12 amino acids. Germline CDR1 SNHLY, CDR2 FYNNEI. The CDR3 DNA follows: TGTGCCAGCAGTGAATATGTTGAAAAACTGTTTTTT. It specifies CASSEYVEKLFF.

This clone was seen a few times. This chain uses TRBV7-3 with TRBJ2-2, with 9 bases fitting TRBD2. V shed 4 bases and J 5 bases; nucleotides not matched to a gene: 8. The CDR3 consists of 16 residues. Germline loops: CDR1 SGHTA, CDR2 FQGTGA. CDR3 sequence (DNA): TGTGCCAGCAGCTCTGAGGCTAGCGGGATAACCGGGGAGCTGTTTTTT. This translates into CASSSEASGITGELFF.

This chain links TRBV12-3 or TRBV12-4 with TRBJ2-7; 8 bases map to TRBD1. The CDR3 runs 12 residues. V shed 5 bases, J shed 6 bases, and the junction held 3 bases outside the gene matches. The CDR3: CASSQGASEQYF. The CDR3 DNA is TGTGCCAGCAGTCAGGGGGCGAGCGAGCAGTACTTC.

The rearrangement links TRBV5-1 to TRBJ1-4, with D possibly TRBD1 on 5 matching bases. The ends were cut back, 0 bases at V and 7 bases at J, with 10 bases in the middle. In germline, CDR1 is SGHRS, CDR2 YFSETQ. The CDR3 extends over 14 amino acids. The CDR3 DNA is TGCGCCAGCAGCTTGGAAGGGGTGGTTGAAAAACTGTTTTTT. Residues: CASSLEGVVEKLFF.

This chain joins TRBV9 and TRBJ1-6, with D possibly matching TRBD1 (6 bases). V was cut by 4 bases and J by 10 bases, with 15 bases left in between. Germline V gene sequence: CDR1 SGDLS, CDR2 YYNGEE. This CDR3 is built from 14 residues. The CDR3 nucleotides are TGTGCCAGCAGCCAAAGGGGGGGGTTATCACCCCTCCACTTT. Translated, it gives CASSQRGGLSPLHF.

A remark on this clone: Other DNA sequences of this sample code for an identical CDR3. The V call is TRBV12-3 or TRBV12-4, the J call TRBJ1-2; the D gene is possibly TRBD1 (5 bases). The CDR3 is 13 residues long. V gave up 7 bases and J gave up 2 bases, with 11 bases separating them. In DNA, the CDR3 is TGTGCCAGCACAGGGAACCCGAACTATGGCTACACCTTC. Residues: CASTGNPNYGYTF.

The chain has TRBV28 and TRBJ2-4; 7 bases agree with TRBD1. V lost 3 bases, J lost 4 bases, and 9 bases stayed unmatched. The CDR3 has 16 residues. The germline CDR1 and CDR2 sequences are MDHEN and SYDVKM. DNA for the CDR3: TGTGCCAGCAGTTTTTCCCAGTACAGGGGTAAAAACATTCAGTACTTC. Translation: CASSFSQYRGKNIQYF.

This clone was observed a single time. The V gene is TRBV28, the J gene TRBJ1-2; D uncertain. V lost 4 bases and J 4 bases, leaving 10 bases between the germline ends. The CDR3 spans 13 residues. Germline assignment: CDR1 MDHEN and CDR2 SYDVKM. The CDR3 nucleotides read TGTGCCAGCAGTTCGAGGATTCTCTATGGCTACACCTTC. Protein: CASSSRILYGYTF.